The 20 T cell receptor beta chains below all came from one sample that was sequenced in a study of blood T cell repertoires in COVID-19. TCRdb keeps only in-frame clones here, not all; method: immunoSEQ multiplex PCR. Of fewer than 350,000 clones listed, 65% to 90% are singletons. The material sequenced was peripheral blood. These TCRs come from a woman aged 55-69 years with active or convalescent COVID-19.

The rearrangement links TRBV6-6 to TRBJ2-1; 8 nucleotides agree with TRBD2. The junction had 3 bases not matched to a gene; V was cut back by 2 bases and J by 0 bases. Germline values: CDR1 MNHNY, CDR2 SVGAGI (reference sequence). This CDR3 comprises 16 residues. CDR3 loop: CASSYKRGSSYNEQFF. CDR3 bases: TGTGCCAGCAGTTACAAGCGGGGGAGCTCCTACAATGAGCAGTTCTTC.

V usage is TRBV3-1 (or the pseudogene TRBV3-2) and J usage is TRBJ2-1, with D tentatively TRBD2 (5 bases). V was pared by 2 bases and J by 6 bases, with 8 bases between. Germline lookup yields CDR1 LGHDT and CDR2 YNNKEL (reference sequence). CDR3 length: 13 residues. CDR3 sequence: CASSQWTVNEQFF. CDR3 in DNA: TGTGCCAGCAGCCAATGGACTGTCAATGAGCAGTTCTTC.

Only one count was recorded for this clone. V and J are TRBV6-5 and TRBJ2-7; 8 bases fit TRBD1. Trimming removed 6 bases from V and 5 bases from J; junction bases left unmatched: 3. CDR3 length: 12 residues. CDR1 is MNHEY, CDR2 SVGAGI, per germline. The CDR3 spells CASRDRVHEQYF. In DNA, the CDR3 is TGTGCCAGCAGGGACAGGGTACACGAGCAGTACTTC.

This clone was found once. The chain recombines TRBV24-1 with TRBJ2-1; 9 bases are shared with TRBD2. Germline V gene data show CDR1 as KGHDR and CDR2 as SFDVKD. With V trimmed by 4 bases and J by 4 bases, 1 base remained unmatched. CDR3 size: 14 residues. In DNA form, the CDR3 reads TGTGCCACCAGTGAAAGCGGGGGGTACAATGAGCAGTTCTTC. Its protein product is CATSESGGYNEQFF.

The V call is TRBV6-5, the J call TRBJ1-2, with 8 nucleotides matching TRBD1. CDR3 length: 14 residues. The trim removed 6 bases at V and 7 bases at J, leaving 10 bases unmatched. CDR1 is MNHEY, CDR2 SVGAGI, per germline. CDR3 in DNA: TGTGCCAGCAGACAAACAGGACAGGGAGGTGGCTACACCTTC. This sequence encodes CASRQTGQGGGYTF.

This chain links TRBV19 with TRBJ2-2; D may be TRBD2 (5 bases). The V end lost 7 bases, the J end lost 5 bases, and 17 bases lay between the germline ends. Germline V gives CDR1 LNHDA, CDR2 SQIVND (reference sequence). CDR3 length equals 15 residues. CDR3 nucleotide sequence: TGTGCCAGTATCCCCCCGGGCGGAGGTACCGGGGAGCTGTTTTTT. Residues: CASIPPGGGTGELFF. Combining the CDR3 with reference TRBV19 and TRBJ2-2 gives the whole variable domain DGGITQSPKYLFRKEGQNVTLSCEQNLNHDAMYWYRQDPGQGLRLIYYSQIVNDFQKGDIAEGYSVSREKKESFPLTVTSAQKNPTAFYLCASIPPGGGTGELFFGEGSRLTVL.

V usage is TRBV3-1 (or the pseudogene TRBV3-2) and J usage is TRBJ2-3; D may be TRBD2 (6 bases). CDR1 LGHDT and CDR2 YNNKEL come from the germline V gene (reference sequence). Deletions cut 1 base from V and 4 bases from J, with 15 bases between. The length of the CDR3 is 16 residues. CDR3 sequence reads: CASSQVLGGASDTQYF. DNA for the CDR3: TGTGCCAGCAGCCAAGTTCTGGGCGGGGCCTCAGATACGCAGTATTTT.

The rearrangement uses TRBV19 and TRBJ1-5; the D gene is possibly TRBD1 (6 bases). Per germline, CDR1 LNHDA and CDR2 SQIVND (reference sequence). Trimming took 5 bases from V and 1 from J, leaving 12 bases between them. The CDR3 spans 15 residues. CDR3 nucleotides: TGTGCCAGTAGTTACGACAGGATGAGCAATCAGCCCCAGCATTTT. Protein: CASSYDRMSNQPQHF.

The rearrangement uses TRBV7-9 and TRBJ1-4; 7 bases are a match to TRBD1. V shed 6 bases and J 5 bases; nucleotides not matched to a gene: 6. The CDR3 extends over 14 amino acids. The V gene's germline CDR1 is SEHNR and CDR2 FQNEAQ (reference sequence). CDR3 DNA sequence: TGTGCCAGCAGAATGACAGGGCGAAATGAAAAACTGTTTTTT. This codes for CASRMTGRNEKLFF.

This clone was observed a few times. The rearrangement links TRBV24-1 to TRBJ2-2; TRBD1 might be the D (5 bases). Germline values: CDR1 KGHDR, CDR2 SFDVKD. The germline V and J ends were trimmed by 4 bases and 3 bases, with 8 bases remaining between them. The CDR3 is 14 residues long. This CDR3 reads CATSESRDTGELFF. CDR3 DNA sequence: TGTGCCACCAGTGAAAGCAGGGACACCGGGGAGCTGTTTTTT.

This clone showed up just a few times. This chain links TRBV12-3 or TRBV12-4 with TRBJ2-7; D is unclear. Trimming shortened V by 8 bases and J by 0 bases, and 11 bases separated the two germline ends. This CDR3 is built from 13 residues. CDR3 in DNA: TGTGCCAGCCGACACCGAGACTCCTACGAGCAGTACTTC. Its translation: CASRHRDSYEQYF.

The rearrangement uses TRBV9 and TRBJ2-1, with D perhaps matching TRBD2 (6 bases). This CDR3 has 15 amino acids. V was pared by 0 bases and J by 8 bases, with 15 bases between. From germline, CDR1 is SGDLS and CDR2 YYNGEE. In DNA form, the CDR3 reads TGTGCCAGCAGCGTAGAAGGGCTAGCGCCCGATGAGCAGTTCTTC. It encodes CASSVEGLAPDEQFF.

The chain employs TRBV6-5 and TRBJ2-5, with a tentative D call TRBD2 (7 bases). CDR3 length equals 15 residues. CDR1 and CDR2 from the germline V gene are MNHEY and SVGAGI. V lost 2 bases to trimming and J lost 5 bases, with 15 bases between them. The DNA of the CDR3 is TGTGCCAGCAGTTACCGGGGGGCGCGAACGGAGACCCAGTACTTC. Its translation is CASSYRGARTETQYF.

This chain uses TRBV3-1 (or the pseudogene TRBV3-2) with TRBJ1-4; D unclear. The germline gives CDR1 LGHDT, CDR2 YNNKEL (reference sequence). The V end was cut by 3 bases, the J end by 2 bases, with 7 bases between. The CDR3 extends over 14 amino acids. The CDR3 region has the DNA TGTGCCAGCAGCCAGAGGGCGACTAATGAAAAACTGTTTTTT. It translates to CASSQRATNEKLFF.

The chain employs TRBV7-2 and TRBJ2-5; D possibly corresponds to TRBD1 (7 bases). The CDR3 totals 18 residues. Trimming removed 0 bases from V and 5 bases from J, with 22 bases in between. CDR1 and CDR2 from the germline V gene are SGHTA and FQGNSA. The CDR3 bases are TGTGCCAGCAGCTTAGCAGGGGGGACAGTGGGTCTTTTCGAGACCCAGTACTTC. Translating gives CASSLAGGTVGLFETQYF.

This clone appeared once. The chain joins TRBV10-3 to TRBJ1-1; 9 positions match TRBD1. CDR3 length: 14 amino acids. CDR1 ENHRY and CDR2 SYGVKD come from the germline V gene. V lost 10 bases, J lost 5 bases, and 11 bases stayed unmatched. The CDR3 protein is CATSQGAGETEAFF. The DNA for the CDR3 is TGTGCCACCTCACAGGGGGCGGGGGAAACTGAAGCTTTCTTT.

V and J are TRBV14 and TRBJ1-2; 9 positions agree with TRBD1. The CDR3 extends over 15 amino acids. V was clipped by 4 bases and J by 8 bases; unmatched bases: 11. Germline assignment: CDR1 SGHDN and CDR2 FVKESK. The CDR3 loop reads CASSRGPQGAAGYTF. The CDR3 nucleotides are TGTGCCAGCAGCCGCGGACCACAGGGGGCAGCAGGCTACACCTTC.

The chain is built from TRBV4-2 and TRBJ2-3; 14 positions match TRBD2. J lost 4 bases, V lost 3 bases, and 9 bases had no gene match. Per germline, CDR1 LGHNA and CDR2 YNFKEQ. This CDR3 comprises 18 residues. DNA of the CDR3: TGTGCCAGCAGCCAGTCGGGAGGACTAGCGGGGGGAGCAGATACGCAGTATTTT. Translating it yields CASSQSGGLAGGADTQYF.

V gene TRBV14 combines with J gene TRBJ1-3; the D gene is possibly TRBD1 (5 bases). Trimming stripped 4 bases from V and 1 base from J, with 14 bases between. CDR1 is SGHDN, CDR2 FVKESK, per germline. The CDR3 totals 16 residues. CDR3 residues: CASSRFFGGSGNTIYF. In nucleotides, the CDR3 is TGTGCCAGCAGCCGATTTTTCGGGGGGTCTGGAAACACCATATATTTT.

The chain combines TRBV30 with TRBJ1-4; a possible D gene is TRBD1 (5 bases). Germline V gene lookup returns CDR1 GTSNPN and CDR2 SVGIG (reference sequence). There are 16 residues in the CDR3. Trimming pared 2 bases from V and 7 bases from J, leaving 20 bases between. The CDR3 DNA is TGTGCCTGGAGTTTAGAGTACGGGGGTGTGGGTGAAAAACTGTTTTTT. Translated: CAWSLEYGGVGEKLFF.